The following is a T cell receptor (beta chain) sequence with its context. This entry belongs to a study of T cells after somatic rescue of genetic block. The length of the CDR3 is 15 residues. The ends were cut back, 0 bases at V and 5 bases at J, with 14 bases in the middle. Germline-derived CDR1 and CDR2 are LNHNV and YYDKDF (reference sequence). Method: immunoSEQ multiplex PCR; TCRdb's copy keeps in-frame clones and lacks some. The data contain 15,000 or so clones, about 70% of them singletons. The sequencing sample was made of peripheral blood mononuclear cells (PBMCs). The receptor was derived from a boy younger than 18. The chain is built from TRBV15 and TRBJ2-7; D is uncertain. The CDR3 sequence is CATSRDRGDIDEQYF. DNA of the CDR3: TGTGCCACCAGCAGAGATCGAGGAGACATCGACGAGCAGTACTTC.